Shown below are 23 T cell receptor beta chains from a single sample sequenced in a study of early T cells in non-severe SARS-CoV-2 infection. TCRdb used MiXCR to reprocess the 5' RACE reads, holding one entry per CDR3 protein. The data hold around 53,000 distinct CDR3 sequences, with approximately 12% observed a single time. This sample comprised whole blood, obtained at baseline. These receptor sequences come from an adult who was a healthcare worker with PCR-confirmed SARS-CoV-2 infection or an uninfected control (not recorded which).

This clonotype appeared a few times. The chain has TRBV12-2 and TRBJ2-3. TRBV12-2 constitutes a pseudogene. CDR3 length: 14 amino acids. The CDR3 spells CASRLATSTDTQYF. The CDR3 DNA sequence: TGTGCAAGTCGCTTAGCTACTAGCACAGATACGCAGTATTTT.

CDR3 bases: TGTGCCAGCAGGTCCGGGACAGACTCCCTTCTGAACACCGGGGAGCTGTTTTTT. As protein: CASRSGTDSLLNTGELFF. The chain joins TRBV12-3 or TRBV12-4 to TRBJ2-2, with 7 bases fitting TRBD1. CDR3 length equals 18 residues. After removal of 6 bases from V and 1 base from J, the junction contained 14 bases not matched to a gene.

In DNA form, the CDR3 reads TGTGCCAGTATGAAGGGGTACACCGGGGAGCTGTTTTTT. Amino acids: CASMKGYTGELFF. The chain combines TRBV19 with TRBJ2-2, with a weak D call TRBD1 (5 bases). The V gene's germline CDR1 is LNHDA and CDR2 SQIVND (reference sequence). Trimming removed 7 bases from V and 3 bases from J, with 9 bases in between. CDR3 length equals 13 residues. Together with reference TRBV19 and TRBJ2-2, the CDR3 gives the full variable domain: DGGITQSPKYLFRKEGQNVTLSCEQNLNHDAMYWYRQDPGQGLRLIYYSQIVNDFQKGDIAEGYSVSREKKESFPLTVTSAQKNPTAFYLCASMKGYTGELFFGEGSRLTVL.

This clonotype came up a few times. The CDR3 reads CASSQETSGSSETQYF. The CDR3 DNA follows: TGTGCCAGCAGCCAAGAGACTAGCGGGAGTTCAGAGACCCAGTACTTC. The chain links TRBV4-2 to TRBJ2-5; 12 bases line up with TRBD2. The CDR3 is 16 amino acids. V lost 0 bases, J lost 4 bases, and 3 bases stayed unmatched. Germline lookup yields CDR1 LGHNA and CDR2 YNFKEQ.

The chain employs TRBV19 and TRBJ1-1, with D hard to call. This CDR3 spans 17 amino acids. Germline loops: CDR1 LNHDA, CDR2 SQIVND (reference sequence). V was trimmed by 2 bases and J by 7 bases, leaving 23 bases between them. The CDR3 nucleotides are TGTGCCAGTAGTATAAACCCCAACGGTCCAGCAACGAATGAAGCTTTCTTT. Translating it yields CASSINPNGPATNEAFF. Together with reference TRBV19 and TRBJ1-1, the CDR3 gives the full variable domain: DGGITQSPKYLFRKEGQNVTLSCEQNLNHDAMYWYRQDPGQGLRLIYYSQIVNDFQKGDIAEGYSVSREKKESFPLTVTSAQKNPTAFYLCASSINPNGPATNEAFFGQGTRLTVV.

To note about this clonotype: One junction end does not reproduce the germline sequence, and a read error may be involved. The chain joins TRBV19 to TRBJ2-1; TRBD2 agrees at 7 bases. The CDR3 contains 15 residues. Germline loops: CDR1 LNHDA, CDR2 SQIVND (reference sequence). This CDR3 reads CASSIPGGRGNQQFF. CDR3 bases: TGTGCCAGTAGTATCCCAGGCGGGAGAGGCAATCAGCAGTTCTTC.

The V gene is TRBV15, the J gene TRBJ2-7; no firm D call. Germline-derived CDR1 and CDR2 are LNHNV and YYDKDF (reference sequence). This CDR3 has 15 amino acids. The germline V and J ends were trimmed by 0 bases and 11 bases, with 20 bases remaining between them. The CDR3 region is CATSRDRSPADRKYF. The CDR3 DNA reads as TGTGCCACCAGCAGAGATCGGTCCCCCGCTGATAGGAAGTACTTC.

In this sample, this clonotype turned up a few times. The V gene is TRBV20-1, the J gene TRBJ2-1; 8 bases match TRBD2. The J segment lost 3 bases and the V segment lost 6 bases, leaving 4 bases of the junction unmatched. From germline, CDR1 is DFQATT and CDR2 SNEGSKA (reference sequence). This CDR3 has 13 amino acids. The CDR3 nucleotides read TGCAGTGCAAGTAGCGGGGACTACAATGAGCAGTTCTTC. This sequence encodes CSASSGDYNEQFF.

In this sample, this clonotype turned up a few times. V and J are TRBV28 and TRBJ2-2; D is undetermined. V lost 6 bases, J lost 2 bases, and 4 bases lay in between. CDR1 and CDR2 from the germline V gene are MDHEN and SYDVKM. CDR3 length: 12 residues. CDR3 sequence (DNA): TGTGCCAGCAGACACAACACCGGGGAGCTGTTTTTT. Protein: CASRHNTGELFF.

CDR3 in DNA: TGTGCCAGCAGCTTAAGGCCGGGAGGGGAGACCCAGTACTTC. As protein: CASSLRPGGETQYF. The chain uses TRBV7-2 and TRBJ2-5, with 8 bases fitting TRBD2. CDR3 size: 14 residues. Germline CDR1 and CDR2: SGHTA and FQGNSA. V lost 2 bases to trimming and J lost 5 bases; unmatched junction nucleotides: 4. Using reference TRBV7-2 and TRBJ2-5 for the parts outside the CDR3, the full variable domain is GAGVSQSPSNKVTEKGKDVELRCDPISGHTALYWYRQSLGQGLEFLIYFQGNSAPDKSGLPSDRFSAERTGGSVSTLTIQRTQQEDSAVYLCASSLRPGGETQYFGPGTRLLVL.

V usage is TRBV5-4 and J usage is TRBJ2-3; 7 bases map to TRBD1. The V and J ends lost 4 bases and 15 bases, in that order; junction bases with no gene match: 11. This CDR3 is built from 12 residues. The germline gives CDR1 SGHNT, CDR2 YYREEE (reference sequence). CDR3 in DNA: TGTGCCAGCAGCCCCACAGGGGTCCCTAATTATTTT. Translating it yields CASSPTGVPNYF. Complete variable domain (other parts from reference TRBV5-4 and TRBJ2-3): ETGVTQSPTHLIKTRGQQVTLRCSSQSGHNTVSWYQQALGQGPQFIFQYYREEENGRGNFPPRFSGLQFPNYSSELNVNALELDDSALYLCASSPTGVPNYFGPGTRLTVL.

This clonotype came up a few times. The chain carries TRBV3-1 and TRBJ2-5; D uncertain. V lost 2 bases and J 9 bases, leaving 22 bases between the germline ends. CDR1 LGHDT and CDR2 YNNKEL come from the germline V gene (reference sequence). The CDR3 has 16 amino acids. CDR3 in amino acids: CASSQMKAYSRVAQYF. The CDR3 bases are TGTGCCAGCAGCCAAATGAAGGCTTACAGTCGAGTCGCCCAGTACTTC.

V is TRBV11-3 and J is TRBJ1-1; possible D gene TRBD1, 6 bases. V lost 2 bases, J lost 0 bases, and 7 bases lay in between. In germline, CDR1 is SGHNT, CDR2 YENEEA. This CDR3 comprises 14 residues. This CDR3 reads CASSLRGLNTEAFF. The DNA of the CDR3 is TGTGCCAGCAGCTTAAGGGGGTTGAACACTGAAGCTTTCTTT.

Only a few counts were recorded for this clonotype. The V call is TRBV27, the J call TRBJ1-2; D unresolved. This CDR3 region has 12 residues. Germline V CDR1 and CDR2: MNHEY, SMNVEV (reference sequence). The ends were cut back, 6 bases at V and 3 bases at J, with 8 bases in the middle. CDR3 nucleotide sequence: TGTGCCAGCAGAAGACTAGACTATGGCTACACCTTC. This codes for CASRRLDYGYTF.

This clonotype was detected only a few times. The chain carries TRBV28 and TRBJ1-1, with 7 bases that match TRBD1. V shed 4 bases and J 0 bases; nucleotides not matched to a gene: 5. This CDR3 is 15 amino acids long. The germline CDR1 and CDR2 sequences are MDHEN and SYDVKM. The CDR3 is CASSYRGGMNTEAFF. CDR3 coding DNA: TGTGCCAGCAGTTACAGGGGCGGAATGAACACTGAAGCTTTCTTT.

This clonotype was observed a few times. V and J are TRBV7-8 and TRBJ2-7, with D perhaps TRBD1 or TRBD2 (5 bases each). The germline V gene has CDR1 SGHVS and CDR2 FQNEAQ. V lost 2 bases and J lost 4, with 12 bases in between. CDR3 length: 14 residues. The CDR3 sequence is CASSLRDQGYEQYF. The CDR3 DNA reads TGTGCCAGCAGCTTACGGGACCAAGGATACGAGCAGTACTTC.

Relative to its sample, this clonotype is medium-sized (0.01 to 0.1%). The chain carries TRBV28 and TRBJ2-7; D is ambiguous. This CDR3 has 11 amino acids. Trimming left V 4 bases short and J 3 bases short, with 4 bases between. Germline V gene data show CDR1 as MDHEN and CDR2 as SYDVKM. As DNA, the CDR3 is TGTGCCAGCAGTTCTTACTACGAGCAGTACTTC. This translates into CASSSYYEQYF.

This sequence joins TRBV21-1 and TRBJ2-3; the table's D call TRBD2 went unverified against the DNA. TRBV21-1 is flagged as a pseudogene. CDR3 length equals 15 residues. The CDR3 DNA sequence: TGTGCCATCGTACAGAGACTAGGGCCCACAGATACGCAGTATTTT. The encoded protein is CAIVQRLGPTDTQYF.

This clonotype was counted between two and nine times. The CDR3 is CASSLAGVSTYYGYTF. The CDR3 region has the DNA TGTGCCAGCAGCTTAGCGGGGGTCAGCACCTACTATGGCTACACCTTC. The V gene is TRBV7-2, the J gene TRBJ1-2; D perhaps matches TRBD1 (5 bases). The V end was cut by 0 bases, the J end by 3 bases, with 14 bases between. The CDR3 covers 16 residues. CDR1 and CDR2 (germline): SGHTA, FQGNSA.

The V gene is TRBV5-1, the J gene TRBJ2-3; TRBD2 agrees at 13 bases. Per germline, CDR1 SGHRS and CDR2 YFSETQ. The CDR3 is made up of 16 amino acids. J gave up 4 bases and V 0 bases, and 2 bases lay outside the gene matches. This chain's CDR3 is CASSLAGTSGADTQYF. Here the CDR3 DNA reads TGCGCCAGCAGCTTGGCCGGGACTAGCGGGGCAGATACGCAGTATTTT. The full variable domain, rest sourced from reference TRBV5-1 and TRBJ2-3, is KAGVTQTPRYLIKTRGQQVTLSCSPISGHRSVSWYQQTPGQGLQFLFEYFSETQRNKGNFPGRFSGRQFSNSRSEMNVSTLELGDSALYLCASSLAGTSGADTQYFGPGTRLTVL.

This clonotype was counted only a few times. The chain couples TRBV28 to TRBJ2-7; 9 bases fit TRBD2. The CDR3 loop spans 15 amino acids. CDR1 MDHEN and CDR2 SYDVKM come from the germline V gene. Germline trimming cut 5 bases from V and 0 bases from J; bases unmatched to any gene: 5. Here the CDR3 DNA reads TGTGCCAGCAGTCTGACTAGCGGAATCTCCTACGAGCAGTACTTC. Its protein is CASSLTSGISYEQYF.

This clonotype was seen a handful of times. The rearrangement uses TRBV7-2 and TRBJ2-7, with TRBD2 matching 8 bases. Trimming took 5 bases from V and 2 from J; bases not matched to a gene: 5. Germline V gene data show CDR1 as SGHTA and CDR2 as FQGNSA. The CDR3 is 14 amino acids. CDR3 loop: CASSVLAGAYEQYF. CDR3 in DNA: TGTGCCAGCAGCGTTCTAGCGGGTGCCTACGAGCAGTACTTC. Combining the CDR3 with reference TRBV7-2 and TRBJ2-7 gives the whole variable domain GAGVSQSPSNKVTEKGKDVELRCDPISGHTALYWYRQSLGQGLEFLIYFQGNSAPDKSGLPSDRFSAERTGGSVSTLTIQRTQQEDSAVYLCASSVLAGAYEQYFGPGTRLTVT.

The chain employs TRBV11-2 and TRBJ2-7; D might be TRBD1 (7 bases). Germline-derived CDR1 and CDR2 are SGHAT and FQNNGV. Trimming took 5 bases from V and 3 from J, leaving 23 bases between them. The CDR3 spans 17 residues. The CDR3 is CASSPIDRGTADYEQYF. The DNA of the CDR3 is TGTGCCAGCAGCCCTATCGACCGCGGGACAGCAGACTACGAGCAGTACTTC.